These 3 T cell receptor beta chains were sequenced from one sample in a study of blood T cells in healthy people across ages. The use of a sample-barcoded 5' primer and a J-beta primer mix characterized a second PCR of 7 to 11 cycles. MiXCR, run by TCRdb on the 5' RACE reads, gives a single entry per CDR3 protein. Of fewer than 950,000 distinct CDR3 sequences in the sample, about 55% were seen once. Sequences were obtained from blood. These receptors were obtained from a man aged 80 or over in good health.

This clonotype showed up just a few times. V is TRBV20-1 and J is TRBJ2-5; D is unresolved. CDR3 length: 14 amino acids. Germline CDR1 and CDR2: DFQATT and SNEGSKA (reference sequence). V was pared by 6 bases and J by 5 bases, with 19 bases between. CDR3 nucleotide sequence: TGCAGTGCAAACCCGGGCTCCGTGAGGGAGACCCAGTACTTC. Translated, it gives CSANPGSVRETQYF.

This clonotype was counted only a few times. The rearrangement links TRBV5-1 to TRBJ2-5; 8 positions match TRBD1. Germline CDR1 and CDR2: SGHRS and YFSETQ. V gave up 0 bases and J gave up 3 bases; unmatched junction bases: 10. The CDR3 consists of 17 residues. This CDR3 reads CASSLGTGRTLKETQYF. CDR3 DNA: TGCGCCAGCAGCTTGGGGACAGGGAGAACCCTCAAAGAGACCCAGTACTTC.

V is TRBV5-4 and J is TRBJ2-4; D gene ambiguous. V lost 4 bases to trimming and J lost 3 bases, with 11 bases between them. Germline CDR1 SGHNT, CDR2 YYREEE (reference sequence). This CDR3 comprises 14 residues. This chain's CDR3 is CASSVTFGKNIQYF. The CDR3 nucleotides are TGTGCCAGCAGCGTCACGTTCGGCAAAAACATTCAGTACTTC.